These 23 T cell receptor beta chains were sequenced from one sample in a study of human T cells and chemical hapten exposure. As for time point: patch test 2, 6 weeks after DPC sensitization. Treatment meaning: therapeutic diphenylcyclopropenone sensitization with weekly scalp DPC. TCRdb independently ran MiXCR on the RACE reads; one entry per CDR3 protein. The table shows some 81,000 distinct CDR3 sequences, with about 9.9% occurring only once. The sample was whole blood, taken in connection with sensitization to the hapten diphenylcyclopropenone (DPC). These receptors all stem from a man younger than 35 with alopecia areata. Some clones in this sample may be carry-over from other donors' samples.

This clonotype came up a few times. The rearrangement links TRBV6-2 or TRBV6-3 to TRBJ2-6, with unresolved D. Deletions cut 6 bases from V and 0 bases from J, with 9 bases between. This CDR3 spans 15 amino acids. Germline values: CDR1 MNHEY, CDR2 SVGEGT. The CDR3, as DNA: TGTGCCAGCAGCCTAACGAACTCTGGGGCCAACGTCCTGACTTTC. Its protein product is CASSLTNSGANVLTF.

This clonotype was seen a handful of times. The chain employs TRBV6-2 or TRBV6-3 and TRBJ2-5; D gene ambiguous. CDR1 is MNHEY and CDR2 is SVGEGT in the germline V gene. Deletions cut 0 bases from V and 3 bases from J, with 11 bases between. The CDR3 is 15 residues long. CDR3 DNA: TGTGCCAGCAGTTACTCGATCTTGCAGGAAGAGACCCAGTACTTC. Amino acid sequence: CASSYSILQEETQYF.

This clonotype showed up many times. The CDR3 DNA is TGTGCCAGCAGTACGACAGGGTCCTACGAGCAGTACGTC. This translates into CASSTTGSYEQYV. The V gene is TRBV6-4, the J gene TRBJ2-7; 7 bases fit TRBD1. From germline, CDR1 is MRHNA and CDR2 SNTAGT. V lost 5 bases to trimming and J lost 1 base; unmatched junction nucleotides: 2. The length of the CDR3 is 13 residues.

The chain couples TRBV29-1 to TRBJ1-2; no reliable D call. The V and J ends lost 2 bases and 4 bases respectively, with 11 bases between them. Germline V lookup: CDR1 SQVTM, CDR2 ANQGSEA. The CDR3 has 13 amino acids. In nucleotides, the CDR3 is TGCAGCGTTGAAACAACAGATCTCTATGGCTACACCTTC. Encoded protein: CSVETTDLYGYTF.

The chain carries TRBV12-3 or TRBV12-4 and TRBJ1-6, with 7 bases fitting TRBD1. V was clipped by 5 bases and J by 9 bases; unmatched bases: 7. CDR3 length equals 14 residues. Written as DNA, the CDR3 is TGTGCCAGCAGTCCCGACAGGGTGGCTTCACCCCTCCACTTT. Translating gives CASSPDRVASPLHF.

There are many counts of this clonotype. This CDR3 reads CASSVPGGHTGELFF. CDR3 bases: TGTGCCAGCAGTGTCCCCGGGGGTCACACCGGGGAGCTGTTTTTT. This rearrangement joins TRBV6-1 to TRBJ2-2, with TRBD2 as a possible D gene (6 bases). Trimming removed 4 bases from V and 3 bases from J, with 12 bases in between. The germline V gene has CDR1 MNHNS and CDR2 SASEGT. The CDR3 covers 15 residues.

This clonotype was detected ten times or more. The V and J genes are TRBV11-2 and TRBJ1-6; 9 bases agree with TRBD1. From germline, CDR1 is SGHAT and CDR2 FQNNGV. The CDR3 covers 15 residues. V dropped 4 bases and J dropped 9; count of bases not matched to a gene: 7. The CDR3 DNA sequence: TGTGCCAGCAGCTCGAGGACAGGGGCGAGTTCACCCCTCCACTTT. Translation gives CASSSRTGASSPLHF.

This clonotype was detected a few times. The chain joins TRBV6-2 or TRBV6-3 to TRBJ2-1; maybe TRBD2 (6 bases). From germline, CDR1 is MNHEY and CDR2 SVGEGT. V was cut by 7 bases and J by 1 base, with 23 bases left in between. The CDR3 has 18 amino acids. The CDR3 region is CASKHSPGGLQSYNEQFF. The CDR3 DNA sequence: TGTGCCAGCAAACACTCTCCCGGGGGTTTACAGTCCTACAATGAGCAGTTCTTC.

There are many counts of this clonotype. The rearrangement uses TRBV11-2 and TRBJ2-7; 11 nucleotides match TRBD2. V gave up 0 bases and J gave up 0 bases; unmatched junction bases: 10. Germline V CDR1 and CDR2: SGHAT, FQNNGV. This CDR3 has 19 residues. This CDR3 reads CASSLDGELAGVSSYEQYF. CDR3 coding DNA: TGTGCCAGCAGCTTAGATGGGGAACTAGCGGGGGTGAGCTCCTACGAGCAGTACTTC.

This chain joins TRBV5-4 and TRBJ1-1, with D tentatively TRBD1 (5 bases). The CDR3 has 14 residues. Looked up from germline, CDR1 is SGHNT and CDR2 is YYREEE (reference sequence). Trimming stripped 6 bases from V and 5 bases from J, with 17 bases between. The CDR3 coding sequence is TGTGCCAGCAAAGGGGACGGTGGTGTGACTGAAGCTTTCTTT. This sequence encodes CASKGDGGVTEAFF.

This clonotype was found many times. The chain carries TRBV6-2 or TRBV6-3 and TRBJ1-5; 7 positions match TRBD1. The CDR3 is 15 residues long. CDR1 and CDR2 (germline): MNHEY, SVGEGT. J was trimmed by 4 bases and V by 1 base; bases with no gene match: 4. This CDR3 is CASSYLGQKNQPQHF. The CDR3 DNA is TGTGCCAGCAGTTACTTGGGACAGAAGAATCAGCCCCAGCATTTT.

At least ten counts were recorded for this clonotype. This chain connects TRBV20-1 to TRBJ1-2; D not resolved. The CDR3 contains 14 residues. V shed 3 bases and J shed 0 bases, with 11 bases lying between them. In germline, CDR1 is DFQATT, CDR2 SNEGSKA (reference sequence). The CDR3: CSASNSATNYGYTF. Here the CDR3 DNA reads TGCAGTGCTAGTAACAGCGCTACTAACTATGGCTACACCTTC.

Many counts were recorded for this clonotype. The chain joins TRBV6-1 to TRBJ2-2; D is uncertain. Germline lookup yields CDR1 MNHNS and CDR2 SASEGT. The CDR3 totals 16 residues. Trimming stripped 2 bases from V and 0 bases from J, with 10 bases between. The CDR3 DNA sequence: TGTGCCAGCAGTGAACGGCGGCAAACGAACACCGGGGAGCTGTTTTTT. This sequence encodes CASSERRQTNTGELFF.

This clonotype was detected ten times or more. As DNA, the CDR3 is TGTGCCAGCAGCCCAGGACGCAATGAGCAGTTCTTC. This gives the protein CASSPGRNEQFF. The V and J genes are TRBV7-6 and TRBJ2-1; no clear D. The CDR3 spans 12 residues. Trimming removed 5 bases from V and 6 bases from J, with 8 bases in between. Germline V gene lookup returns CDR1 SGHVS and CDR2 FNYEAQ.

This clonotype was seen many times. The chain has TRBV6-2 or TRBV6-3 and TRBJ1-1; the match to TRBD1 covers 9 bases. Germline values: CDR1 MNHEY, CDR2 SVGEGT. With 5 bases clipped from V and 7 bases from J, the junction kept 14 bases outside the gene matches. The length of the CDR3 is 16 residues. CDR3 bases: TGTGCCAGCAGTCGCCCCCGGGACAGGGTTTCGGGTGAAGCTTTCTTT. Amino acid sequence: CASSRPRDRVSGEAFF.

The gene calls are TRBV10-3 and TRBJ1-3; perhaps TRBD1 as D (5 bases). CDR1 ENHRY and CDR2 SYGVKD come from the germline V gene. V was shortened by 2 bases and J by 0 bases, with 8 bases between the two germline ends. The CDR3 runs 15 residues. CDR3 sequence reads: CAISERGASGNTIYF. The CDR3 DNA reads TGTGCCATCAGTGAGAGAGGGGCCTCTGGAAACACCATATATTTT.

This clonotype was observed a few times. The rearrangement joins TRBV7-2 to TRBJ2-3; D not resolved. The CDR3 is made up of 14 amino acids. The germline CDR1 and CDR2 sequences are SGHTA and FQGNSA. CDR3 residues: CACGVIYITDTQYF. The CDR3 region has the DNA TGTGCTTGCGGCGTCATTTATATCACAGATACGCAGTATTTT.

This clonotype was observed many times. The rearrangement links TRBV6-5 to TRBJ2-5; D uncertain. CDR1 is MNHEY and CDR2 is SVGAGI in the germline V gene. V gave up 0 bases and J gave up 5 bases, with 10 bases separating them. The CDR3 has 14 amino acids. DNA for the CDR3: TGTGCCAGCAGTTACTCGATCATGTCGGAGACCCAGTACTTC. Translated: CASSYSIMSETQYF.

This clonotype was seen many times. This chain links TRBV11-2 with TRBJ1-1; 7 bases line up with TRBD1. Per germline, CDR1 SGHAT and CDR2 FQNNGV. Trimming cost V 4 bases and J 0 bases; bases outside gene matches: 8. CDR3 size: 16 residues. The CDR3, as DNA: TGTGCCAGCAGCTCCCCTCGACAGGGCTTGAACACTGAAGCTTTCTTT. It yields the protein CASSSPRQGLNTEAFF.

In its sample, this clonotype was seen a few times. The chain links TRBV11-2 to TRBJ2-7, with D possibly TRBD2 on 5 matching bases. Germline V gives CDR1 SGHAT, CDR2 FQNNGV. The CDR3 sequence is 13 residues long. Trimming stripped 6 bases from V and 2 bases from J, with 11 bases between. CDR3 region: CASRTRGTYEQYF. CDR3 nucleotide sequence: TGTGCCAGCAGGACCCGGGGAACCTACGAGCAGTACTTC. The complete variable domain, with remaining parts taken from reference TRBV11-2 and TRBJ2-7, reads EAGVAQSPRYKIIEKRQSVAFWCNPISGHATLYWYQQILGQGPKLLIQFQNNGVVDDSQLPKDRFSAERLKGVDSTLKIQPAKLEDSAVYLCASRTRGTYEQYFGPGTRLTVT.

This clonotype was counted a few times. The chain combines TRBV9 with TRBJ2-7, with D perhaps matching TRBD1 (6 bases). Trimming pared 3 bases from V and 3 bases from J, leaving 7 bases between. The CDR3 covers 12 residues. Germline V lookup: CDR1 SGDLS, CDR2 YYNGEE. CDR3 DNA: TGTGCCAGCAGCGCACAGGGCTACGAGCAGTACTTC. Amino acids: CASSAQGYEQYF.

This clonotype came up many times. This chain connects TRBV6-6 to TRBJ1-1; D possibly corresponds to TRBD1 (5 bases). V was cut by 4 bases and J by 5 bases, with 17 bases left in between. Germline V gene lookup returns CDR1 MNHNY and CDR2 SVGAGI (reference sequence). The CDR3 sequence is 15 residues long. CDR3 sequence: CASSLERKGRTEAFF. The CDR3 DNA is TGTGCCAGCAGTTTGGAGAGAAAGGGGCGAACTGAAGCTTTCTTT.

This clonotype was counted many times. CDR3 bases: TGTGCCAGCAGCTTAGCGAACACCCAAGAGACCCAGTACTTC. It codes for CASSLANTQETQYF. The rearrangement uses TRBV7-9 and TRBJ2-5, with D uncertain. V shed 0 bases and J shed 1 base, with 6 bases lying between them. The CDR3 is 14 amino acids. CDR1 and CDR2 from the germline V gene are SEHNR and FQNEAQ (reference sequence). The entire variable domain, with the rest obtained from reference TRBV7-9 and TRBJ2-5, is as follows: DTGVSQNPRHKITKRGQNVTFRCDPISEHNRLYWYRQTLGQGPEFLTYFQNEAQLEKSRLLSDRFSAERPKGSFSTLEIQRTEQGDSAMYLCASSLANTQETQYFGPGTRLLVL.